The 30 T cell receptor beta chains given below trace back to one sample, sequenced in a study of T cells after yellow fever vaccination. In TCRdb, the 5' RACE reads were re-called with MiXCR into one record per CDR3 protein. Among almost 600,000 distinct CDR3 sequences listed, approximately 12% were seen once. The specimen was PBMCs, collected on the day of the yellow fever booster vaccination. The receptors shown here come from a man aged 30-40 years who received the YFV17D yellow fever vaccine.

The chain combines TRBV4-2 with TRBJ2-5; D unclear. Germline CDR1 reads LGHNA; CDR2 reads YNFKEQ. The CDR3 spans 15 residues. The germline V and J ends were trimmed by 0 bases and 6 bases, with 14 bases remaining between them. The CDR3, as DNA: TGTGCCAGCAGCCAAGAAAACCGATTGGGAAAGACCCAGTACTTC. Translating it yields CASSQENRLGKTQYF.

V gene TRBV11-3 combines with J gene TRBJ2-1, with D possibly TRBD1 on 5 matching bases. Germline V lookup: CDR1 SGHNT, CDR2 YENEEA. The CDR3 consists of 15 residues. Trimming took 5 bases from V and 0 from J, leaving 11 bases between them. The CDR3 DNA reads as TGTGCCAGCAGCGCAGACAGTTTCTCCTACAATGAGCAGTTCTTC. This sequence encodes CASSADSFSYNEQFF.

There are a few counts of this clonotype. The gene calls are TRBV7-9 and TRBJ2-1; 8 bases agree with TRBD1. The germline V gene encodes CDR1 SEHNR and CDR2 FQNEAQ (reference sequence). The length of the CDR3 is 17 residues. Germline trimming cut 1 base from V and 4 bases from J; bases unmatched to any gene: 9. The CDR3, as DNA: TGTGCCAGCAGCTTAGGACAGGGGATCCCTTTATACAATGAGCAGTTCTTC. Its protein product is CASSLGQGIPLYNEQFF. The complete variable domain, with remaining parts taken from reference TRBV7-9 and TRBJ2-1, reads DTGVSQNPRHKITKRGQNVTFRCDPISEHNRLYWYRQTLGQGPEFLTYFQNEAQLEKSRLLSDRFSAERPKGSFSTLEIQRTEQGDSAMYLCASSLGQGIPLYNEQFFGPGTRLTVL.

The chain links TRBV28 to TRBJ2-7; 7 bases are shared with TRBD1. The CDR3 runs 15 residues. The ends lost 6 bases at V and 4 bases at J; junction bases unmatched: 12. Germline CDR1 MDHEN, CDR2 SYDVKM. In DNA, the CDR3 is TGTGCCAGCAGCACCGTCGACAGGGTCCGATACGAGCAGTACTTC. Translating it yields CASSTVDRVRYEQYF.

The chain recombines TRBV7-2 with TRBJ2-1; 12 bases map to TRBD2. The length of the CDR3 is 15 residues. CDR1 is SGHTA, CDR2 FQGNSA, per germline. The ends lost 5 bases at V and 15 bases at J; junction bases unmatched: 14. This chain's CDR3 is CASSTLLAGGRAGFF. CDR3 DNA sequence: TGTGCCAGCAGCACACTACTAGCGGGGGGTCGGGCAGGGTTCTTC.

The rearrangement links TRBV9 to TRBJ2-3, with TRBD2 matching over 8 bases. Germline CDR1 reads SGDLS; CDR2 reads YYNGEE. V shed 4 bases, J shed 5 bases, and the junction held 12 bases outside the gene matches. This CDR3 spans 16 amino acids. Here the CDR3 DNA reads TGTGCCAGCAGCCCCTCCCCGGGAGGGCCTTTAGATACGCAGTATTTT. It translates to CASSPSPGGPLDTQYF.

The rearrangement links TRBV20-1 to TRBJ1-5, with 9 bases aligning to TRBD1. The length of the CDR3 is 14 residues. V lost 4 bases, J lost 1 base, and 2 bases stayed unmatched. Germline CDR1 is DFQATT and CDR2 is SNEGSKA (reference sequence). CDR3 in amino acids: CSANGQGSNQPQHF. The DNA of the CDR3 is TGCAGTGCTAATGGACAGGGGAGCAATCAGCCCCAGCATTTT.

The chain is built from TRBV7-2 and TRBJ2-1; 11 positions agree with TRBD1. The CDR3 is 14 residues long. The germline gives CDR1 SGHTA, CDR2 FQGNSA. J was trimmed by 8 bases and V by 7 bases; bases with no gene match: 7. DNA of the CDR3: TGTGCCAGCACCAGGGACAGGGGGATCGATGAGCAGTTCTTC. Translation: CASTRDRGIDEQFF.

The chain joins TRBV7-9 to TRBJ2-5; no reliable D call. The CDR3 has 13 amino acids. V was cut by 3 bases and J by 0 bases, with 5 bases left in between. Germline-derived CDR1 and CDR2 are SEHNR and FQNEAQ (reference sequence). In nucleotides, the CDR3 is TGTGCCAGCAGCTTGATCCACCAAGAGACCCAGTACTTC. Its protein is CASSLIHQETQYF.

The chain recombines TRBV5-1 with TRBJ2-7; a weak D match, TRBD2 (5 bases). CDR1 and CDR2 from the germline V gene are SGHRS and YFSETQ. This CDR3 has 13 residues. V shed 4 bases and J shed 3 bases, with 11 bases lying between them. The CDR3 coding sequence is TGCGCCAGCAGCGATCCAGCGGTCTACGAGCAGTACTTC. Amino acids: CASSDPAVYEQYF.

There are a few counts of this clonotype. The chain has TRBV7-2 and TRBJ2-2; no reliable D call. Germline CDR1 SGHTA, CDR2 FQGNSA. Trimming pared 1 base from V and 6 bases from J, leaving 6 bases between. The CDR3 runs 13 residues. The CDR3 region is CASSLVPSGELFF. CDR3 bases: TGTGCCAGCAGCTTAGTTCCCTCCGGGGAGCTGTTTTTT.

The V gene is TRBV5-6, the J gene TRBJ2-5; 12 bases agree with TRBD1. V shed 4 bases, J shed 4 bases, and the junction held 14 bases outside the gene matches. Germline V gives CDR1 SGHDT, CDR2 YYEEEE. The CDR3 runs to 18 residues. For the CDR3, the DNA is TGTGCCAGCAGCCCCACCGGGACAGGGGGCCACTGGGGAGAGACCCAGTACTTC. It yields the protein CASSPTGTGGHWGETQYF.

This sequence joins TRBV5-4 and TRBJ2-6, with a tentative D call TRBD1 (5 bases). This CDR3 is built from 16 residues. V lost 4 bases to trimming and J lost 3 bases, with 14 bases between them. Germline V gene data show CDR1 as SGHNT and CDR2 as YYREEE (reference sequence). The CDR3 here is CASSTPGKGGANVLTF. The CDR3 region has the DNA TGTGCCAGCAGCACCCCAGGGAAAGGTGGGGCCAACGTCCTGACTTTC.

The table lists this clonotype with many counts. The chain carries TRBV5-4 and TRBJ2-7; 8 bases agree with TRBD1. CDR1 is SGHNT, CDR2 YYREEE, per germline (reference sequence). The CDR3 contains 13 residues. V dropped 2 bases and J dropped 3; count of bases not matched to a gene: 1. The DNA of the CDR3 is TGTGCCAGCAGCTTAACAGGGGGCTACGAGCAGTACTTC. Translation: CASSLTGGYEQYF.

In this sample, this clonotype turned up a few times. This chain uses TRBV6-2 or TRBV6-3 with TRBJ2-1; 7 bases line up with TRBD2. CDR3 length equals 15 residues. Germline V gives CDR1 MNHEY, CDR2 SVGEGT. Trimming at V came to 4 bases and at J to 4 bases, leaving 7 bases not matched to a gene. The CDR3 spells CASSSRDYTYNEQFF. The CDR3 DNA reads TGTGCCAGCAGTTCGCGGGACTATACTTACAATGAGCAGTTCTTC.

This clonotype came up a few times. The chain is built from TRBV3-1 and TRBJ2-7; D unclear. From germline, CDR1 is LGHDT and CDR2 YNNKEL (reference sequence). Trimming removed 4 bases at V and 6 bases at J, with 10 bases between. CDR3 length equals 12 residues. CDR3 DNA: TGTGCCAGCAGCCCCTTCCAAGGCGAGCAGTACTTC. Its translation is CASSPFQGEQYF.

This clonotype was counted only a few times. The chain has TRBV7-8 and TRBJ1-5; 7 nucleotides align to TRBD1. Germline V gene sequence: CDR1 SGHVS, CDR2 FQNEAQ. V dropped 2 bases and J dropped 5; count of bases not matched to a gene: 6. CDR3 size: 15 residues. CDR3 coding DNA: TGTGCCAGCAGCTTACGGGACAGCCGTTATCAGCCCCAGCATTTT. Protein sequence: CASSLRDSRYQPQHF.

This clonotype has only a few counts. This chain uses TRBV28 with TRBJ1-2; 9 bases are shared with TRBD1. Losses at the gene ends were 5 bases for V and 6 bases for J; bases not matched to a gene: 4. The CDR3 contains 13 residues. The germline CDR1 and CDR2 sequences are MDHEN and SYDVKM. CDR3 loop: CASSVRDRDGYTF. DNA for the CDR3: TGTGCCAGCAGTGTCCGGGACAGGGATGGCTACACCTTC.

The J gene is TRBJ2-6, the V gene TRBV7-2; D remains ambiguous. Trimming took 2 bases from V and 0 from J, leaving 5 bases between them. Germline CDR1 reads SGHTA; CDR2 reads FQGNSA. CDR3 length: 15 amino acids. CDR3 protein: CASSLSASGANVLTF. In DNA, the CDR3 is TGTGCCAGCAGCTTATCAGCCTCTGGGGCCAACGTCCTGACTTTC.

The chain joins TRBV3-1 to TRBJ2-1; 12 bases match TRBD2. Unmatched junction bases numbered 6, after V lost 4 bases and J lost 5 bases. Looked up from germline, CDR1 is LGHDT and CDR2 is YNNKEL (reference sequence). The CDR3 is 16 amino acids. In nucleotides, the CDR3 is TGTGCCAGCAGCCCGGTGGGACTAGCGGGTGACAATGAGCAGTTCTTC. It is translated as CASSPVGLAGDNEQFF.

This clonotype was counted between two and nine times. The chain joins TRBV5-5 to TRBJ1-1, with no clear D. The germline V gene has CDR1 SGHKS and CDR2 YYEKEE (reference sequence). The V end was cut by 2 bases, the J end by 0 bases, with 8 bases between. The length of the CDR3 is 14 residues. The CDR3 loop is CASSFGIMNTEAFF. CDR3 nucleotides: TGTGCCAGCAGCTTCGGGATCATGAACACTGAAGCTTTCTTT. Supplemented by reference TRBV5-5 and TRBJ1-1, the full variable domain reads DAGVTQSPTHLIKTRGQQVTLRCSPISGHKSVSWYQQVLGQGPQFIFQYYEKEERGRGNFPDRFSARQFPNYSSELNVNALLLGDSALYLCASSFGIMNTEAFFGQGTRLTVV.

The table lists this clonotype with many counts. The chain carries TRBV5-1 and TRBJ2-5, with 8 bases identical to TRBD2. CDR3 length equals 16 residues. V shed 2 bases and J 1 base; nucleotides not matched to a gene: 7. From germline, CDR1 is SGHRS and CDR2 YFSETQ. CDR3 amino acids: CASSFPPGGVQETQYF. CDR3 nucleotide sequence: TGCGCCAGCAGCTTTCCCCCGGGAGGGGTCCAAGAGACCCAGTACTTC. Using reference TRBV5-1 and TRBJ2-5 for the parts outside the CDR3, the full variable domain is KAGVTQTPRYLIKTRGQQVTLSCSPISGHRSVSWYQQTPGQGLQFLFEYFSETQRNKGNFPGRFSGRQFSNSRSEMNVSTLELGDSALYLCASSFPPGGVQETQYFGPGTRLLVL.

The sample holds a few counts of this clonotype. V gene TRBV27 combines with J gene TRBJ2-7; the match to TRBD2 covers 9 bases. The CDR3 has 20 amino acids. V dropped 8 bases and J dropped 0; count of bases not matched to a gene: 23. Germline V gene sequence: CDR1 MNHEY, CDR2 SMNVEV (reference sequence). The CDR3 DNA follows: TGTGCCAGCGGTCTAGGGGTCCGCGGGAGGGCCGGGCCTTACTCCTACGAGCAGTACTTC. Amino acids: CASGLGVRGRAGPYSYEQYF.

This clonotype was observed a handful of times. The chain has TRBV7-2 and TRBJ2-7, with 7 bases lining up with TRBD1. Germline assignment: CDR1 SGHTA and CDR2 FQGNSA. The ends lost 4 bases at V and 4 bases at J; junction bases unmatched: 10. The CDR3 is made up of 15 amino acids. DNA for the CDR3: TGTGCCAGCAGCTCCCGGGCTACAGGGGCATACGAGCAGTACTTC. Translated: CASSSRATGAYEQYF. Variable domain in full (rest from reference TRBV7-2 and TRBJ2-7): GAGVSQSPSNKVTEKGKDVELRCDPISGHTALYWYRQSLGQGLEFLIYFQGNSAPDKSGLPSDRFSAERTGGSVSTLTIQRTQQEDSAVYLCASSSRATGAYEQYFGPGTRLTVT.

V usage is TRBV20-1 and J usage is TRBJ2-3, with TRBD2 matching over 8 bases. V lost 3 bases, J lost 0 bases, and 5 bases stayed unmatched. The CDR3 is 15 residues long. Germline loops: CDR1 DFQATT, CDR2 SNEGSKA (reference sequence). The CDR3 DNA reads as TGCAGTGCTAGCCCCTCTAGCGGGAGCACAGATACGCAGTATTTT. Its protein product is CSASPSSGSTDTQYF.

Many counts were recorded for this clonotype. The germline gene is not matched at one end of the junction; a read error may be the cause. The chain couples TRBV5-1 to TRBJ2-2, with D unresolved. The CDR3 has 13 residues. Germline CDR1 and CDR2: SGHRS and YFSETQ. CDR3 sequence: CASSLGLAGELFF. The CDR3 DNA reads TGTGCCAGCAGTTTGGGCTTGGCCGGGGAGCTGTTTTTT.

V is TRBV7-8 and J is TRBJ1-1; 9 bases are shared with TRBD1. The CDR3 runs to 16 residues. Germline assignment: CDR1 SGHVS and CDR2 FQNEAQ. V trimming: 3 bases; J trimming: 3 bases; junction bases outside the gene matches: 8. This chain's CDR3 is CASSFLRTGAYTEAFF. DNA of the CDR3: TGTGCCAGCAGCTTCCTCCGGACAGGGGCATACACTGAAGCTTTCTTT.

The chain is built from TRBV25-1 and TRBJ2-5; unclear D gene. CDR1 and CDR2 (germline): MGHDK, SYGVNS. The CDR3 is made up of 14 amino acids. V lost 4 bases to trimming and J lost 3 bases, with 12 bases between them. Written as DNA, the CDR3 is TGTGCCAGCAGTGTTCACAGAAAAAAAGAGACCCAGTACTTC. Encoded protein: CASSVHRKKETQYF. Complete variable domain (other parts from reference TRBV25-1 and TRBJ2-5): EADIYQTPRYLVIGTGKKITLECSQTMGHDKMYWYQQDPGMELHLIHYSYGVNSTEKGDLSSESTVSRIRTEHFPLTLESARPSHTSQYLCASSVHRKKETQYFGPGTRLLVL.

This clonotype was detected a few times. The chain links TRBV9 to TRBJ2-2; no clear D gene. Per the germline V gene, CDR1 is SGDLS and CDR2 is YYNGEE. V was clipped by 0 bases and J by 1 base, with 4 bases between them. This CDR3 region has 14 residues. The CDR3 loop reads CASSVVQNTGELFF. CDR3 in DNA: TGTGCCAGCAGCGTAGTGCAGAACACCGGGGAGCTGTTTTTT. Full variable domain (missing parts from reference TRBV9 and TRBJ2-2): DSGVTQTPKHLITATGQRVTLRCSPRSGDLSVYWYQQSLDQGLQFLIQYYNGEERAKGNILERFSAQQFPDLHSELNLSSLELGDSALYFCASSVVQNTGELFFGEGSRLTVL.

This clonotype was found a few times. The chain links TRBV19 to TRBJ2-5; D unclear. Germline V gene lookup returns CDR1 LNHDA and CDR2 SQIVND (reference sequence). This CDR3 region has 13 residues. Trimming shortened V by 8 bases and J by 1 base, and 11 bases separated the two germline ends. The CDR3 sequence: CASATVSQETQYF. Here the CDR3 DNA reads TGTGCCAGTGCGACGGTCTCCCAAGAGACCCAGTACTTC.